One sample yielded the 32 T cell receptor beta chains listed below, sequenced in a study of cytotoxic CD8 clonotypes in ibrutinib-treated CLL. Assay used: immunoSEQ multiplex PCR; TCRdb lists only in-frame clones, some missing. This sample yields hundreds of thousands of clones, of which roughly 70% are seen a single time; over 15% belongs to the top ten. Sequencing used PBMCs, obtained after 24 months of ibrutinib treatment. The receptors originated from a human donor with chronic lymphocytic leukemia.

The CDR3 protein is CASSFLTQYF. In nucleotides, the CDR3 is TGTGCCAGCAGTTTTCTTACGCAGTATTTT. The chain employs TRBV28 and TRBJ2-3; no clear D. The CDR3 runs to 10 residues. V was pared by 3 bases and J by 8 bases, with 3 bases between. Germline lookup yields CDR1 MDHEN and CDR2 SYDVKM. The variable domain in full, completed from reference TRBV28 and TRBJ2-3, reads DVKVTQSSRYLVKRTGEKVFLECVQDMDHENMFWYRQDPGLGLRLIYFSYDVKMKEKGDIPEGYSVSREKKERFSLILESASTNQTSMYLCASSFLTQYFGPGTRLTVL.

This chain links TRBV6-6 with TRBJ2-7, with TRBD2 matching over 10 bases. Trimming cost V 6 bases and J 0 bases; bases outside gene matches: 8. CDR3 length: 16 amino acids. CDR1 and CDR2 (germline): MNHNY, SVGAGI (reference sequence). The CDR3 loop reads CASRPNEREGSYEQYF. CDR3 bases: TGTGCCAGCAGACCTAACGAGCGGGAGGGCTCCTACGAGCAGTACTTC.

This chain joins TRBV25-1 and TRBJ1-4, with unresolved D. This CDR3 comprises 14 residues. CDR1 is MGHDK and CDR2 is SYGVNS in the germline V gene. Trimming removed 3 bases from V and 6 bases from J, with 11 bases in between. The CDR3 nucleotides are TGTGCCAGCAGTGATAGTGCGTTGGATGAAAAACTGTTTTTT. Residues: CASSDSALDEKLFF.

In DNA, the CDR3 is TGTGCCTGGAGTGTACTAGGTGACACTGAAGCTTTCTTT. This encodes CAWSVLGDTEAFF. The chain links TRBV30 to TRBJ1-1; D not resolved. V was shortened by 0 bases and J by 3 bases, with 8 bases between the two germline ends. CDR3 length: 13 residues. Germline values: CDR1 GTSNPN, CDR2 SVGIG (reference sequence). Looking up the rest from reference TRBV30 and TRBJ1-1 gives the full variable domain: SQTIHQWPATLVQPVGSPLSLECTVEGTSNPNLYWYRQAAGRGLQLLFYSVGIGQISSEVPQNLSASRPQDRQFILSSKKLLLSDSGFYLCAWSVLGDTEAFFGQGTRLTVV.

The gene calls are TRBV25-1 and TRBJ2-5, with 9 bases that match TRBD2. This CDR3 has 15 amino acids. The V gene end was trimmed by 3 bases and the J gene end by 1 base; junction bases not matched to a gene: 3. The V gene's germline CDR1 is MGHDK and CDR2 SYGVNS. CDR3 nucleotide sequence: TGTGCCAGCAGTGACCTAGCGGGGATCCAAGAGACCCAGTACTTC. This gives the protein CASSDLAGIQETQYF.

This chain links TRBV15 with TRBJ1-1, with unresolved D. The V and J ends lost 1 base and 1 base respectively, with 10 bases between them. Germline CDR1 is LNHNV and CDR2 is YYDKDF (reference sequence). The CDR3 spans 15 residues. CDR3 region: CATSRGSTRNTEAFF. The CDR3 bases are TGTGCCACCAGCAGAGGAAGTACAAGGAACACTGAAGCTTTCTTT.

The chain is built from TRBV28 and TRBJ1-2, with D tentatively TRBD1 (6 bases). Looked up from germline, CDR1 is MDHEN and CDR2 is SYDVKM. The CDR3 totals 14 residues. V lost 8 bases and J 0 bases, leaving 13 bases between the germline ends. This CDR3 reads CASRIQGTNYGYTF. DNA of the CDR3: TGTGCCAGCCGAATACAGGGTACTAACTATGGCTACACCTTC.

The CDR3 here is CASSTVLAGGPGEQFF. The DNA for the CDR3 is TGTGCCAGCAGTACCGTACTAGCGGGAGGGCCCGGTGAGCAGTTCTTC. The chain uses TRBV6-6 and TRBJ2-1, with 13 bases matching TRBD2. CDR1 and CDR2 from the germline V gene are MNHNY and SVGAGI (reference sequence). V lost 5 bases, J lost 9 bases, and 10 bases stayed unmatched. CDR3 length: 16 amino acids.

This clone was detected only once. The V and J genes are TRBV14 and TRBJ1-5; D unresolved. The CDR3 sequence is 13 residues long. Between the trimmed V and J ends, which lost 3 bases and 4 bases, there was a span of 7 bases. CDR1 and CDR2 (germline): SGHDN, FVKESK. As DNA, the CDR3 is TGTGCCAGCAGCCATGGTCGAAATCAGCCCCAGCATTTT. This sequence encodes CASSHGRNQPQHF.

This chain joins TRBV27 and TRBJ2-1, with 10 bases that match TRBD2. Germline V gene sequence: CDR1 MNHEY, CDR2 SMNVEV (reference sequence). The V segment lost 5 bases and the J segment 8 bases; nucleotides outside the gene matches: 9. The CDR3 covers 15 residues. This CDR3 is CASSPTSGRAYEQFF. Here the CDR3 DNA reads TGTGCCAGCAGTCCAACCAGCGGGAGGGCCTATGAGCAGTTCTTC.

The chain uses TRBV9 and TRBJ1-2, with D maybe TRBD1 (5 bases). CDR1 is SGDLS, CDR2 YYNGEE, per germline. This CDR3 has 15 residues. Deletions cut 10 bases from V and 0 bases from J, with 19 bases between. The CDR3 reads CASSRDGGANYGYTF. DNA for the CDR3: TGTGCCTCATCCCGGGACGGTGGTGCTAACTATGGCTACACCTTC.

V usage is TRBV15 and J usage is TRBJ2-7; a weak D match, TRBD1 (5 bases). Trimming pared 0 bases from V and 0 bases from J, leaving 9 bases between. The length of the CDR3 is 15 residues. Looked up from germline, CDR1 is LNHNV and CDR2 is YYDKDF (reference sequence). DNA of the CDR3: TGTGCCACCAGCAGAGATCTGGACACCTCCTACGAGCAGTACTTC. Amino acids: CATSRDLDTSYEQYF. Using reference TRBV15 and TRBJ2-7 for the parts outside the CDR3, the full variable domain is DAMVIQNPRYQVTQFGKPVTLSCSQTLNHNVMYWYQQKSSQAPKLLFHYYDKDFNNEADTPDNFQSRRPNTSFCFLDIRSPGLGDTAMYLCATSRDLDTSYEQYFGPGTRLTVT.

CDR3 loop: CASKRTAGNNEQFF. As DNA, the CDR3 is TGTGCCAGCAAAAGGACAGCGGGGAACAATGAGCAGTTCTTC. This chain links TRBV9 with TRBJ2-1; D perhaps matches TRBD2 (7 bases). This CDR3 spans 14 amino acids. CDR1 is SGDLS, CDR2 YYNGEE, per germline. The V gene lost 6 bases and the J gene lost 5 bases, with 15 bases spanning the gap.

The genes are TRBV7-9 and TRBJ2-7; TRBD1 agrees at 10 bases. This CDR3 contains 15 residues. Germline loops: CDR1 SEHNR, CDR2 FQNEAQ (reference sequence). V lost 5 bases to trimming and J lost 7 bases; unmatched junction nucleotides: 11. CDR3 nucleotide sequence: TGTGCCAGCAGCACGGCAGGACAGGGGGGGGGAGAGCAGTACTTC. It codes for CASSTAGQGGGEQYF. Full variable domain (missing parts from reference TRBV7-9 and TRBJ2-7): DTGVSQNPRHKITKRGQNVTFRCDPISEHNRLYWYRQTLGQGPEFLTYFQNEAQLEKSRLLSDRFSAERPKGSFSTLEIQRTEQGDSAMYLCASSTAGQGGGEQYFGPGTRLTVT.

This clone appeared a single time. The rearrangement links TRBV9 to TRBJ2-1, with 9 bases lining up with TRBD2. Unmatched junction bases numbered 3, after V lost 2 bases and J lost 3 bases. This CDR3 has 15 amino acids. Germline V gives CDR1 SGDLS, CDR2 YYNGEE. DNA of the CDR3: TGTGCCAGCAGCGTTAGCGGGAGTTACTACAATGAGCAGTTCTTC. This codes for CASSVSGSYYNEQFF.

This clone was seen more than once but under ten times. The rearrangement uses TRBV27 and TRBJ2-3; D is ambiguous. CDR3 length: 15 residues. Trimming left V 2 bases short and J 4 bases short, with 13 bases between. Germline assignment: CDR1 MNHEY and CDR2 SMNVEV (reference sequence). The DNA of the CDR3 is TGTGCCAGCAGTTTAAGTGAGTTGTCGTCAGATACGCAGTATTTT. This translates into CASSLSELSSDTQYF.

V gene TRBV29-1 combines with J gene TRBJ2-4, with 10 positions matching TRBD1. V trimming: 6 bases; J trimming: 5 bases; junction bases outside the gene matches: 4. This CDR3 spans 13 amino acids. Germline CDR1 reads SQVTM; CDR2 reads ANQGSEA. For the CDR3, the DNA is TGCAGCGTGCCCGGGACAGGGGAAAACATTCAGTACTTC. Residues: CSVPGTGENIQYF.

The table lists this clone with a few counts. V and J are TRBV6-5 and TRBJ1-2, with TRBD1 identical over 7 bases. V dropped 11 bases and J dropped 8; count of bases not matched to a gene: 8. This CDR3 comprises 11 residues. Germline CDR1 and CDR2: MNHEY and SVGAGI. The CDR3 loop is CACGQVQGYTF. As DNA, the CDR3 is TGTGCCTGCGGACAGGTCCAAGGCTACACCTTC.

There are a few counts of this clone. The chain recombines TRBV28 with TRBJ1-5; the match to TRBD1 covers 10 bases. The length of the CDR3 is 15 residues. Germline V gene data show CDR1 as MDHEN and CDR2 as SYDVKM. The junction had 5 bases not matched to a gene; V was cut back by 2 bases and J by 7 bases. In DNA, the CDR3 is TGTGCCAGCAGTTTAGGGACAGGGGATCGGCAGCCCCAGCATTTT. Amino acid sequence: CASSLGTGDRQPQHF.

V is TRBV4-2 and J is TRBJ1-4, with a possible D match to TRBD1 (5 bases). Trimming took off 1 base at V and 8 bases at J, with 11 bases between the two ends. This CDR3 contains 14 residues. Germline loops: CDR1 LGHNA, CDR2 YNFKEQ. Written as DNA, the CDR3 is TGTGCCAGCAGCCAAGGAGGGGTGGGAGAAAAACTGTTTTTT. Encoded protein: CASSQGGVGEKLFF.

This clone was recorded a few times. CDR3 sequence reads: CASSFTAGGGETQYF. The CDR3 nucleotides are TGTGCCAGCAGTTTCACAGCGGGAGGAGGAGAGACCCAGTACTTC. The chain employs TRBV7-9 and TRBJ2-5; TRBD2 agrees at 9 bases. The CDR3 has 15 residues. The germline V gene encodes CDR1 SEHNR and CDR2 FQNEAQ (reference sequence). The V gene end was trimmed by 6 bases and the J gene end by 4 bases; junction bases not matched to a gene: 9.

V is TRBV11-2 and J is TRBJ2-3, with 11 bases identical to TRBD2. The germline V gene encodes CDR1 SGHAT and CDR2 FQNNGV. V lost 5 bases to trimming and J lost 4 bases; unmatched junction nucleotides: 11. CDR3 length: 17 amino acids. As DNA, the CDR3 is TGTGCCAGCAGCCCAGGGACACTAGCGGGAGTGGCAGATACGCAGTATTTT. Amino acid sequence: CASSPGTLAGVADTQYF.

The chain links TRBV19 to TRBJ2-1; the match to TRBD2 covers 9 bases. Germline loops: CDR1 LNHDA, CDR2 SQIVND (reference sequence). The CDR3 runs to 16 residues. Trimming took 10 bases from V and 9 from J; bases not matched to a gene: 19. This CDR3 is CATGGSGGRGRGEQFF. CDR3 coding DNA: TGTGCCACCGGAGGATCCGGCGGGAGGGGCCGTGGTGAGCAGTTCTTC.

The V call is TRBV30, the J call TRBJ1-5; perhaps TRBD1 as D (5 bases). The CDR3 loop spans 14 amino acids. Germline CDR1 reads GTSNPN; CDR2 reads SVGIG (reference sequence). V lost 2 bases and J 4 bases, leaving 12 bases between the germline ends. This chain's CDR3 is CAWSWDLGNQPQHF. DNA of the CDR3: TGTGCCTGGAGTTGGGACCTTGGGAATCAGCCCCAGCATTTT.

The chain joins TRBV27 to TRBJ2-4; D may be TRBD1 (6 bases). The CDR3 extends over 15 amino acids. The germline CDR1 and CDR2 sequences are MNHEY and SMNVEV (reference sequence). V was cut by 4 bases and J by 0 bases, with 10 bases left in between. CDR3: CASSSGVTAKNIQYF. CDR3 bases: TGTGCCAGCAGTTCAGGGGTCACAGCCAAAAACATTCAGTACTTC.

J is TRBJ2-2 and V is TRBV25-1, with D perhaps matching TRBD2 (6 bases). The CDR3 is 13 residues long. Trimming took 4 bases from V and 6 from J, leaving 9 bases between them. Germline lookup yields CDR1 MGHDK and CDR2 SYGVNS. CDR3 protein: CASSVPGAGELFF. Here the CDR3 DNA reads TGTGCCAGCAGTGTTCCGGGGGCCGGGGAGCTGTTTTTT. Combining the CDR3 with reference TRBV25-1 and TRBJ2-2 gives the whole variable domain EADIYQTPRYLVIGTGKKITLECSQTMGHDKMYWYQQDPGMELHLIHYSYGVNSTEKGDLSSESTVSRIRTEHFPLTLESARPSHTSQYLCASSVPGAGELFFGEGSRLTVL.

V usage is TRBV6-5 and J usage is TRBJ2-7; TRBD2 matches at 8 bases. V lost 0 bases, J lost 0 bases, and 4 bases stayed unmatched. Germline lookup yields CDR1 MNHEY and CDR2 SVGAGI. The length of the CDR3 is 16 residues. DNA of the CDR3: TGTGCCAGCAGTTACTCACTAGCGGCTAGCTCCTACGAGCAGTACTTC. This sequence encodes CASSYSLAASSYEQYF.

The gene calls are TRBV9 and TRBJ2-7; TRBD2 agrees at 12 bases. V was pared by 0 bases and J by 7 bases, with 17 bases of the junction left unmatched. The CDR3 contains 19 residues. Germline V gene lookup returns CDR1 SGDLS and CDR2 YYNGEE. The CDR3 sequence: CASSVGWETSGSPGREQYF. For the CDR3, the DNA is TGTGCCAGCAGCGTAGGGTGGGAGACTAGCGGGAGTCCGGGACGGGAGCAGTACTTC.

The rearrangement joins TRBV5-1 to TRBJ2-3; 10 positions match TRBD2. V lost 4 bases and J lost 0; bases outside the gene matches: 2. CDR3 length: 15 residues. The germline gives CDR1 SGHRS, CDR2 YFSETQ. The CDR3 spells CASSLSGGSTDTQYF. DNA of the CDR3: TGCGCCAGCAGCCTTAGCGGGGGGAGCACAGATACGCAGTATTTT.

The V gene is TRBV18, the J gene TRBJ2-5; tentatively, D is TRBD1 or TRBD2 (6 bases each). Germline loops: CDR1 KGHSH, CDR2 LQKENI. The ends were cut back, 8 bases at V and 8 bases at J, with 24 bases in the middle. The CDR3 runs to 15 residues. In DNA form, the CDR3 reads TGTGCCAGCCCGTCGGGGGCGGGAAGGGGGAGAACCCAGTACTTC. It codes for CASPSGAGRGRTQYF.

This clone showed up just once. The gene calls are TRBV4-1 and TRBJ2-5, with TRBD2 matching 11 bases. Germline CDR1 MGHRA, CDR2 YSYEKL. The trim removed 0 bases at V and 5 bases at J, leaving 11 bases unmatched. This CDR3 has 18 amino acids. DNA of the CDR3: TGCGCCAGCAGCCAAGATGCGGTAGCGGGAGGGAGTAAGGAGACCCAGTACTTC. Protein product: CASSQDAVAGGSKETQYF.

This clone was seen more than once but under ten times. The chain employs TRBV29-1 and TRBJ2-7, with a tentative D call TRBD2 (8 bases). Germline V CDR1 and CDR2: SQVTM, ANQGSEA. The CDR3 has 15 amino acids. V was trimmed by 4 bases and J by 9 bases, leaving 25 bases between them. The CDR3 DNA sequence: TGCAGCGTTGGAACAACTAGCGGAGGAGGGGGCTTGCAGTACTTC. Amino acid sequence: CSVGTTSGGGGLQYF.